The 21 T cell receptor beta chains below all came from one sample that was sequenced in a study of T cells after yellow fever vaccination. MiXCR, run by TCRdb on the 5' RACE reads, gives a single entry per CDR3 protein. The table lists 250,000 to 300,000 distinct CDR3 sequences, 7.5% to 9% of them singletons. The material was CD4+ T cells sorted from PBMCs, obtained 5 days after the yellow fever booster vaccination. These receptors were collected from a man aged 18 to 29 who received the YFV17D yellow fever vaccine.

This clonotype has just a few counts. This chain links TRBV4-3 with TRBJ2-2, with D possibly TRBD2 on 6 matching bases. The CDR3 is made up of 15 amino acids. Deletions cut 3 bases from V and 7 bases from J, with 15 bases between. In germline, CDR1 is LGHNA, CDR2 YSLEER. In DNA, the CDR3 is TGCGCCAGCAGCCAGGGCCCGGGGGAGTTCGGGGAGCTGTTTTTT. It codes for CASSQGPGEFGELFF.

The table lists this clonotype with a few counts. The chain couples TRBV14 to TRBJ2-1, with a possible D match to TRBD2 (5 bases). CDR1 and CDR2 (germline): SGHDN, FVKESK. CDR3 size: 18 residues. V lost 3 bases to trimming and J lost 9 bases, with 27 bases between them. CDR3 sequence (DNA): TGTGCCAGCAGCCACAACCGCCCATGGGAGTCATACTCTAGTGAGCAGTTCTTC. Its protein is CASSHNRPWESYSSEQFF.

The chain combines TRBV3-1 with TRBJ1-4, with 10 bases matching TRBD1. The CDR3 runs to 16 residues. The trim removed 0 bases at V and 7 bases at J, leaving 5 bases unmatched. Germline CDR1 and CDR2: LGHDT and YNNKEL (reference sequence). The CDR3 region is CASSQEYGTGVEKLFF. The CDR3 region has the DNA TGTGCCAGCAGCCAAGAGTACGGGACAGGGGTTGAAAAACTGTTTTTT. Looking up the rest from reference TRBV3-1 and TRBJ1-4 gives the full variable domain: DTAVSQTPKYLVTQMGNDKSIKCEQNLGHDTMYWYKQDSKKFLKIMFSYNNKELIINETVPNRFSPKSPDKAHLNLHINSLELGDSAVYFCASSQEYGTGVEKLFFGSGTQLSVL.

The genes are TRBV20-1 and TRBJ2-1, with TRBD2 as a possible D gene (7 bases). This CDR3 contains 16 residues. Germline loops: CDR1 DFQATT, CDR2 SNEGSKA (reference sequence). V lost 0 bases and J 8 bases, leaving 20 bases between the germline ends. CDR3 residues: CSARDFPRGALDEQFF. CDR3 nucleotide sequence: TGCAGTGCTAGAGATTTCCCCCGGGGGGCCTTGGATGAGCAGTTCTTC.

The chain is built from TRBV7-2 and TRBJ2-7, with D perhaps matching TRBD1 (6 bases). The CDR3 totals 14 residues. The germline V gene encodes CDR1 SGHTA and CDR2 FQGNSA. The ends were cut back, 1 base at V and 3 bases at J, with 10 bases in the middle. The CDR3 protein is CASSLGLGGYEQYF. The CDR3 DNA is TGTGCCAGCAGCTTAGGGCTAGGGGGCTACGAGCAGTACTTC.

This clonotype appeared a few times. The V gene is TRBV6-5, the J gene TRBJ1-2; D call uncertain. The length of the CDR3 is 16 residues. Trimming stripped 0 bases from V and 2 bases from J, with 13 bases between. From germline, CDR1 is MNHEY and CDR2 SVGAGI. The CDR3 is CASSYSWMDANYGYTF. For the CDR3, the DNA is TGTGCCAGCAGTTACTCCTGGATGGACGCAAACTATGGCTACACCTTC.

This clonotype was found a few times. The gene calls are TRBV15 and TRBJ1-5, with D unresolved. Germline lookup yields CDR1 LNHNV and CDR2 YYDKDF (reference sequence). V gave up 4 bases and J gave up 5 bases, with 15 bases separating them. This CDR3 is 15 amino acids long. This chain's CDR3 is CATSIPTAPYQPQHF. The CDR3, as DNA: TGTGCCACCAGCATCCCCACAGCCCCCTATCAGCCCCAGCATTTT. Full variable domain (outside the CDR3, taken from reference TRBV15 and TRBJ1-5): DAMVIQNPRYQVTQFGKPVTLSCSQTLNHNVMYWYQQKSSQAPKLLFHYYDKDFNNEADTPDNFQSRRPNTSFCFLDIRSPGLGDTAMYLCATSIPTAPYQPQHFGDGTRLSIL.

Here the CDR3 reads CASSLSIGSDIPYEQYF. The DNA of the CDR3 is TGTGCCAGCAGTTTATCAATAGGGTCAGACATCCCCTACGAGCAGTACTTC. This rearrangement joins TRBV27 to TRBJ2-7; no clear D. The CDR3 is 17 residues long. Between the trimmed V and J ends, which lost 0 bases and 2 bases, there was a span of 17 bases. Per germline, CDR1 MNHEY and CDR2 SMNVEV (reference sequence).

The J gene is TRBJ1-5, the V gene TRBV19; D is undetermined. The CDR3 consists of 14 residues. Trimming stripped 7 bases from V and 3 bases from J, with 13 bases between. Germline V gene lookup returns CDR1 LNHDA and CDR2 SQIVND (reference sequence). The CDR3 region has the DNA TGTGCCAGTAAGATAGGAGCCTACAATCAGCCCCAGCATTTT. Residues: CASKIGAYNQPQHF.

The chain employs TRBV28 and TRBJ2-7; D perhaps matches TRBD2 (5 bases). Trimming shortened V by 7 bases and J by 0 bases, and 13 bases separated the two germline ends. The CDR3 covers 14 residues. CDR1 is MDHEN and CDR2 is SYDVKM in the germline V gene. The CDR3 DNA sequence: TGTGCCAGCACCCGTTCGGGAAGCTCCTACGAGCAGTACGTC. This translates into CASTRSGSSYEQYV.

The table lists this clonotype with many counts. The genes are TRBV20-1 and TRBJ2-4, with D uncertain. Trimming removed 7 bases at V and 3 bases at J, with 13 bases between. The CDR3 loop spans 13 amino acids. Germline V gene sequence: CDR1 DFQATT, CDR2 SNEGSKA (reference sequence). CDR3 protein: CSEHGDGKNIQYF. The CDR3 nucleotides are TGCAGTGAGCATGGGGATGGCAAAAACATTCAGTACTTC.

J is TRBJ1-5 and V is TRBV12-3 or TRBV12-4; no clear D gene. This CDR3 spans 12 amino acids. V lost 4 bases and J lost 7, with 8 bases in between. CDR3 protein: CASSSPPQPQHF. The CDR3 region has the DNA TGTGCCAGCAGTTCCCCACCCCAGCCCCAGCATTTT.

V is TRBV9 and J is TRBJ2-3, with 8 bases aligning to TRBD1. V was pared by 6 bases and J by 5 bases, with 5 bases of the junction left unmatched. The CDR3 covers 13 residues. From germline, CDR1 is SGDLS and CDR2 YYNGEE. The DNA of the CDR3 is TGTGCCAGCAACAGGGGGAAGGGAGATACGCAGTATTTT. Translation gives CASNRGKGDTQYF.

The gene calls are TRBV5-5 and TRBJ1-6; perhaps TRBD1 as D (6 bases). Trimming stripped 4 bases from V and 10 bases from J, with 12 bases between. Germline values: CDR1 SGHKS, CDR2 YYEKEE (reference sequence). The CDR3 runs 13 residues. The CDR3 coding sequence is TGTGCCAGCAGCCCGGACAGAAGATCACCCCTCCACTTT. This sequence encodes CASSPDRRSPLHF.

This clonotype was observed a handful of times. The genes are TRBV6-5 and TRBJ1-2; 9 nucleotides line up with TRBD1. Germline V gives CDR1 MNHEY, CDR2 SVGAGI. Unmatched junction bases numbered 6, after V lost 5 bases and J lost 2 bases. The CDR3 is 15 amino acids. CDR3 loop: CASSKNTGGNYGYTF. The CDR3 DNA reads TGTGCCAGCAGTAAAAATACAGGGGGCAACTATGGCTACACCTTC.

This clonotype was seen many times. At one end the junction does not follow the germline gene, possibly because of a read error. The chain uses TRBV5-1 and TRBJ2-3; D is ambiguous. CDR1 and CDR2 (germline): SGHRS, YFSETQ. The CDR3 totals 14 residues. This chain's CDR3 is CASSLGSSTDTQYF. In DNA, the CDR3 is TGTGCCAGCAGTTTAGGCAGCAGTACAGATACGCAGTATTTT.

The chain joins TRBV20-1 to TRBJ2-3; TRBD1 matches at 11 bases. Germline V gives CDR1 DFQATT, CDR2 SNEGSKA (reference sequence). Germline trimming cut 1 base from V and 2 bases from J; bases unmatched to any gene: 5. The CDR3 runs 16 residues. The CDR3 DNA reads as TGCAGTGCTAGAGGGGACAGGGGGGGGTTCACAGATACGCAGTATTTT. Its translation: CSARGDRGGFTDTQYF.

V and J are TRBV18 and TRBJ2-7; D could derive from TRBD1 or TRBD2 (6 bases each). V was trimmed by 5 bases and J by 4 bases, leaving 15 bases between them. The CDR3 consists of 14 residues. Per the germline V gene, CDR1 is KGHSH and CDR2 is LQKENI. Here the CDR3 DNA reads TGTGCCAGCTCAATGGCGCAGGGGAGGTACGAGCAGTACGTC. As protein: CASSMAQGRYEQYV.

This rearrangement joins TRBV7-2 to TRBJ2-7, with D unresolved. There are 14 residues in the CDR3. Deletions cut 3 bases from V and 2 bases from J, with 11 bases between. The germline CDR1 and CDR2 sequences are SGHTA and FQGNSA. Here the CDR3 DNA reads TGTGCCAGCAGCTTCTTGTCCTGGGCCTACGAGCAGTACTTC. The encoded protein is CASSFLSWAYEQYF.

This chain links TRBV2 with TRBJ2-4; TRBD1 aligns across 8 bases. Losses at the gene ends were 6 bases for V and 6 bases for J; bases not matched to a gene: 10. The CDR3 spans 15 residues. Germline V gives CDR1 SNHLY, CDR2 FYNNEI. CDR3 DNA sequence: TGTGCCAGCAGCCCCACCGGGACAGGAATAAACATTCAGTACTTC. Its protein is CASSPTGTGINIQYF.

This clonotype came up a few times. V and J are TRBV4-1 and TRBJ2-5; the D is unclear. This CDR3 has 13 residues. V was clipped by 1 base and J by 4 bases, with 7 bases between them. Germline V gene data show CDR1 as MGHRA and CDR2 as YSYEKL. The CDR3 spells CASSQASTETQYF. CDR3 coding DNA: TGCGCCAGCAGCCAAGCGTCTACAGAGACCCAGTACTTC.